The TCR beta chain under discussion was sequenced for a study of shared clonotypes between healthy human individuals. The J segment lost 3 bases and the V segment lost 0 bases, leaving 4 bases of the junction unmatched. The CDR3 has 15 amino acids. CDR1 and CDR2 from the germline V gene are SGHTS and YDEGEE. Using immunoSEQ multiplex PCR, the repertoire was profiled, and TCRdb retains in-frame clones only, with some absent. This table holds some 530,000 clones, around 73% found once. The study drew its donors from healthy HIV-negative adults without recent acute infections or vaccinations. About this clone itself: A far larger clone is off by one base, so a read error is likely.

The sequence was collected from a woman aged 40 to 50 in good health. Some clones in this sample may be carry-over from other donors' samples. The chain carries TRBV5-8 and TRBJ2-7; 9 bases map to TRBD2. The specimen was PBMCs. CDR3 DNA: TGTGCCAGCAGCTTGGAGCTAGCGGGAATCTACGAGCAGTACTTC. Translation gives CASSLELAGIYEQYF.